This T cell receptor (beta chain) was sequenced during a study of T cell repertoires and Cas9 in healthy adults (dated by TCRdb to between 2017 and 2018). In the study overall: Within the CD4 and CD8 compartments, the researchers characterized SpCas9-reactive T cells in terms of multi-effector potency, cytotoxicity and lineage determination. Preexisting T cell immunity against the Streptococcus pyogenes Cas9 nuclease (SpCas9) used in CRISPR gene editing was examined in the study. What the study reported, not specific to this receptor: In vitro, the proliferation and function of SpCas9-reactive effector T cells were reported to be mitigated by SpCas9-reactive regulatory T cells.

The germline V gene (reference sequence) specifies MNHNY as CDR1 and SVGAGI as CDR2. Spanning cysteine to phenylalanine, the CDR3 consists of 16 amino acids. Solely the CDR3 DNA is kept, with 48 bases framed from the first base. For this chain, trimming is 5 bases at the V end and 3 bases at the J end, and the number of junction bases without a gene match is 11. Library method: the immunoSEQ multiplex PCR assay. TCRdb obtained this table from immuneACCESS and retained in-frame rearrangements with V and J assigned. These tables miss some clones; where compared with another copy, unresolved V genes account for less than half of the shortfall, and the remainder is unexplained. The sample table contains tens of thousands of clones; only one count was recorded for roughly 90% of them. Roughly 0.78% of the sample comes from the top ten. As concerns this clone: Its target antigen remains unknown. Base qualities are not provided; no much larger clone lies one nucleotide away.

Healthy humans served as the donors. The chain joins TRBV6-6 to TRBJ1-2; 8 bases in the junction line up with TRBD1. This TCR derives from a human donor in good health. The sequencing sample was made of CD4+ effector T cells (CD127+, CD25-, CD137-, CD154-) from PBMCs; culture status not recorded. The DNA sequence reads TGTGCCAGCAGTGGAGTCGGGACAGGACCCGACTATGGCTACACCTTC. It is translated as CASSGVGTGPDYGYTF.